Below, 29 T cell receptor beta chains from the same sample are listed, as sequenced in a study of chemoradiotherapy in HPV16-positive cancers. Using immunoSEQ multiplex PCR, the repertoire was profiled, and TCRdb retains in-frame clones only, with some absent. The sample includes 9,500 to 15,000 clones, around 81% of them seen just once. Sample acquisition took place from a patient who underwent chemoradiotherapy. These receptors originate from a human donor with HPV-associated anogenital cancer.

The V gene is TRBV5-8, the J gene TRBJ1-5; the D is unclear. CDR1 SGHTS and CDR2 YDEGEE come from the germline V gene. The CDR3 consists of 14 residues. Trimming pared 4 bases from V and 3 bases from J, leaving 11 bases between. Here the CDR3 DNA reads TGTGCCAGCAGCCCCGCGGACGACAATCAGCCCCAGCATTTT. It codes for CASSPADDNQPQHF.

The chain is built from TRBV7-9 and TRBJ1-1; tentatively, D is TRBD1 (6 bases). With 2 bases removed from V and 7 bases from J, the gap between germline ends came to 23 bases. CDR1 is SEHNR and CDR2 is FQNEAQ in the germline V gene (reference sequence). The CDR3 has 17 residues. The CDR3 DNA is TGTGCCAGCAGCTTACATGGGGGAGGGATGGAGGGGGGTGAAGCTTTCTTT. Translated, it gives CASSLHGGGMEGGEAFF.

The chain joins TRBV5-1 to TRBJ2-5, with 10 bases identical to TRBD2. This CDR3 spans 14 amino acids. The V gene end was trimmed by 4 bases and the J gene end by 5 bases; junction bases not matched to a gene: 5. CDR1 is SGHRS, CDR2 YFSETQ, per germline. The CDR3 is CASSNPSGGETQYF. For the CDR3, the DNA is TGCGCCAGCAGCAACCCTAGCGGGGGTGAGACCCAGTACTTC.

This chain uses TRBV7-2 with TRBJ1-2, with D perhaps matching TRBD1 (5 bases). Germline V gives CDR1 SGHTA, CDR2 FQGNSA. V was shortened by 2 bases and J by 4 bases, with 14 bases between the two germline ends. CDR3 length: 15 residues. CDR3 loop: CASSLSLSGSYGYTF. CDR3 bases: TGTGCCAGCAGCTTAAGCCTTTCAGGGTCCTATGGCTACACCTTC.

The chain recombines TRBV27 with TRBJ1-4; 10 bases agree with TRBD1. The V gene's germline CDR1 is MNHEY and CDR2 SMNVEV (reference sequence). The CDR3 contains 13 residues. Germline trimming cut 6 bases from V and 6 bases from J; bases unmatched to any gene: 1. The CDR3: CASRGQGYEKLFF. DNA of the CDR3: TGTGCCAGCAGGGGACAGGGGTATGAAAAACTGTTTTTT.

J is TRBJ2-3 and V is TRBV25-1; a weak D match, TRBD1 (5 bases). This CDR3 contains 14 residues. V lost 8 bases to trimming and J lost 4 bases, with 16 bases between them. In germline, CDR1 is MGHDK, CDR2 SYGVNS. CDR3 in DNA: TGTGCCAGCGGGGATTCTGGGGCGGCAGATACGCAGTATTTT. Translated: CASGDSGAADTQYF.

As for this clone: Mismatch with germline at one junction end may stem from a read error. DNA for the CDR3: TGTGCTAGCAGCTTAGACTTTAGTAGTTCTCTCTACGAGCAGTACTTC. The encoded protein is CASSLDFSSSLYEQYF. The chain employs TRBV7-7 and TRBJ2-7, with unresolved D. The CDR3 has 16 amino acids. The V gene's germline CDR1 is SSHAT and CDR2 FNYEAQ (reference sequence).

The chain uses TRBV5-4 and TRBJ1-1, with D unresolved. V lost 4 bases and J 1 base, leaving 14 bases between the germline ends. CDR1 SGHNT and CDR2 YYREEE come from the germline V gene (reference sequence). CDR3 length: 15 amino acids. CDR3 residues: CASSPAGRQNTEAFF. CDR3 sequence (DNA): TGTGCCAGCAGCCCCGCCGGGCGGCAGAACACTGAAGCTTTCTTT.

This clone has a single count. V usage is TRBV29-1 and J usage is TRBJ2-2; D remains ambiguous. The V end was cut by 7 bases, the J end by 3 bases, with 12 bases between. Germline V CDR1 and CDR2: SQVTM, ANQGSEA. The CDR3 is made up of 13 amino acids. CDR3 sequence: CSAPDPDTGELFF. Here the CDR3 DNA reads TGCAGCGCACCAGACCCAGACACCGGGGAGCTGTTTTTT.

The chain employs TRBV13 and TRBJ2-3; a possible D gene is TRBD1 (6 bases). V was shortened by 8 bases and J by 2 bases, with 35 bases between the two germline ends. Germline V gene lookup returns CDR1 PRHDT and CDR2 FYEKMQ (reference sequence). The CDR3 length is 21 residues. DNA for the CDR3: TGTGCCAGCTGCAAAAGGCCCAAACAGGGAATACTTAGCCTTTTCACAGATACGCAGTATTTT. It specifies CASCKRPKQGILSLFTDTQYF.

The rearrangement links TRBV5-4 to TRBJ2-2; D is unresolved. Trimming pared 4 bases from V and 1 base from J, leaving 2 bases between. The CDR3 is 12 amino acids. Germline values: CDR1 SGHNT, CDR2 YYREEE (reference sequence). The CDR3 loop reads CASSRNTGELFF. The CDR3 nucleotides read TGTGCCAGCAGCCGGAACACCGGGGAGCTGTTTTTT.

This chain joins TRBV11-3 and TRBJ2-2; 10 bases line up with TRBD2. The V gene's germline CDR1 is SGHNT and CDR2 YENEEA. This CDR3 is built from 16 residues. The junction had 5 bases not matched to a gene; V was cut back by 4 bases and J by 3 bases. CDR3 nucleotide sequence: TGTGCCAGCAGCTCCCTAGCGGGGGTGGACACCGGGGAGCTGTTTTTT. Amino acid sequence: CASSSLAGVDTGELFF.

The count of this clone is one. J is TRBJ1-1 and V is TRBV28; TRBD1 might be the D (6 bases). CDR3 size: 15 residues. Germline V CDR1 and CDR2: MDHEN, SYDVKM. The germline V and J ends were trimmed by 2 bases and 4 bases, with 14 bases remaining between them. The CDR3 DNA sequence: TGTGCCAGCAGTTTAGGGGGGGCGCGTCCCACTGAAGCTTTCTTT. This gives the protein CASSLGGARPTEAFF.

The rearrangement joins TRBV19 to TRBJ2-1; D gene ambiguous. The V and J ends lost 3 bases and 8 bases respectively, with 11 bases between them. This CDR3 region has 13 residues. Germline CDR1 reads LNHDA; CDR2 reads SQIVND (reference sequence). The CDR3 loop is CASSMDPDHEQFF. The CDR3 region has the DNA TGTGCCAGTAGTATGGATCCAGACCATGAGCAGTTCTTC.

This clone was detected once. The V gene is TRBV19, the J gene TRBJ1-6, with TRBD1 as a possible D gene (6 bases). CDR1 is LNHDA, CDR2 SQIVND, per germline (reference sequence). With 1 base removed from V and 5 bases from J, the gap between germline ends came to 15 bases. The CDR3 length is 17 residues. The CDR3 coding sequence is TGTGCCAGTAGTATAGGGTCCTCGGGACACCATAATTCACCCCTCCACTTT. Translation gives CASSIGSSGHHNSPLHF.

The chain is built from TRBV18 and TRBJ1-5; TRBD1 matches at 8 bases. V was clipped by 6 bases and J by 0 bases; unmatched bases: 4. The germline gives CDR1 KGHSH, CDR2 LQKENI. This CDR3 has 15 residues. The CDR3 here is CASSLDRGSNQPQHF. The CDR3 coding sequence is TGTGCCAGCTCGCTAGACAGGGGTAGCAATCAGCCCCAGCATTTT.

Only a few counts were recorded for this clone. The rearrangement uses TRBV4-1 and TRBJ1-3; 10 bases fit TRBD1. CDR1 and CDR2 (germline): MGHRA, YSYEKL. The CDR3 has 15 amino acids. V was clipped by 5 bases and J by 4 bases; unmatched bases: 5. CDR3 sequence: CASSYPGQGGNTIYF. CDR3 DNA: TGCGCCAGCAGCTACCCGGGACAGGGGGGAAACACCATATATTTT.

J is TRBJ1-4 and V is TRBV5-6, with D unresolved. The V end lost 0 bases, the J end lost 2 bases, and 11 bases lay between the germline ends. Germline V lookup: CDR1 SGHDT, CDR2 YYEEEE. The CDR3 is 16 amino acids. The CDR3, as DNA: TGTGCCAGCAGCTTGGGGCCCTGGTCTACTAATGAAAAACTGTTTTTT. It codes for CASSLGPWSTNEKLFF.

The count of this clone is one. This rearrangement joins TRBV18 to TRBJ1-2, with D possibly matching TRBD1 (5 bases). The germline CDR1 and CDR2 sequences are KGHSH and LQKENI. Between the trimmed V and J ends, which lost 3 bases and 0 bases, there was a span of 17 bases. The CDR3 extends over 17 amino acids. The CDR3 spells CASSPAGPTVTNYGYTF. CDR3 nucleotide sequence: TGTGCCAGCTCACCGGCGGGACCAACCGTAACTAACTATGGCTACACCTTC.

The genes are TRBV7-2 and TRBJ2-3; 9 positions agree with TRBD2. This CDR3 comprises 18 residues. V lost 6 bases, J lost 0 bases, and 13 bases stayed unmatched. CDR1 SGHTA and CDR2 FQGNSA come from the germline V gene. The CDR3 reads CASRKRGLAGRSTDTQYF. The CDR3 DNA reads TGTGCCAGCAGGAAAAGGGGGCTAGCGGGGCGTAGCACAGATACGCAGTATTTT. The full variable domain, in which reference TRBV7-2 and TRBJ2-3 provide the parts outside the CDR3, is GAGVSQSPSNKVTEKGKDVELRCDPISGHTALYWYRQSLGQGLEFLIYFQGNSAPDKSGLPSDRFSAERTGGSVSTLTIQRTQQEDSAVYLCASRKRGLAGRSTDTQYFGPGTRLTVL.

The chain joins TRBV11-2 to TRBJ1-2; D gene ambiguous. Trimming pared 5 bases from V and 8 bases from J, leaving 21 bases between. CDR1 SGHAT and CDR2 FQNNGV come from the germline V gene. This CDR3 contains 15 residues. The CDR3 sequence: CASSTQIARTTGYTF. The DNA for the CDR3 is TGTGCCAGCAGCACCCAGATAGCCAGAACTACCGGCTACACCTTC.

Regarding this clone: One end of the junction fails to match germline, which may point to a read error. The rearrangement links TRBV7-7 to TRBJ2-7; perhaps D is TRBD1 or TRBD2 (5 bases each). The CDR3 loop spans 12 amino acids. Germline V CDR1 and CDR2: SSHAT, FNYEAQ (reference sequence). CDR3 region: CASSWDDYEQYF. Written as DNA, the CDR3 is TGTGCTAGCAGCTGGGACGACTACGAGCAGTACTTC.

The CDR3 reads CASSFPPEGEKLFF. CDR3 DNA: TGTGCCAGCAGTTTCCCCCCCGAGGGAGAAAAACTGTTTTTT. The genes are TRBV28 and TRBJ1-4; no reliable D call. Germline CDR1 MDHEN, CDR2 SYDVKM. The CDR3 consists of 14 residues. Trimming pared 3 bases from V and 8 bases from J, leaving 13 bases between.

V gene TRBV19 combines with J gene TRBJ1-1; D ambiguous. Germline CDR1 reads LNHDA; CDR2 reads SQIVND (reference sequence). CDR3 length: 13 residues. V lost 3 bases and J 6 bases, leaving 11 bases between the germline ends. DNA for the CDR3: TGTGCCAGTAGTATGAGGTTGGCAGCTGAAGCTTTCTTT. It is translated as CASSMRLAAEAFF.

This chain joins TRBV11-3 and TRBJ2-2; 9 bases are shared with TRBD1. Germline lookup yields CDR1 SGHNT and CDR2 YENEEA. V was clipped by 5 bases and J by 1 base; unmatched bases: 8. This CDR3 contains 17 residues. CDR3 region: CASSHIRGQGNTGELFF. The CDR3 coding sequence is TGTGCCAGCAGCCATATTAGGGGACAGGGGAACACCGGGGAGCTGTTTTTT.

The V and J genes are TRBV7-2 and TRBJ1-5, with 8 positions matching TRBD1. The CDR3 has 15 amino acids. Trimming removed 5 bases from V and 1 base from J; junction bases left unmatched: 4. In germline, CDR1 is SGHTA, CDR2 FQGNSA. The CDR3, as DNA: TGTGCCAGCAGCCCCCGACAGGGGAGCAATCAGCCCCAGCATTTT. This codes for CASSPRQGSNQPQHF.

The J gene is TRBJ2-1, the V gene TRBV5-6; 10 bases align to TRBD1. This CDR3 comprises 15 residues. The ends lost 4 bases at V and 6 bases at J; junction bases unmatched: 7. Germline CDR1 and CDR2: SGHDT and YYEEEE. The CDR3 nucleotides are TGTGCCAGCAGCCCCGGGACAGGGGACTCCAATGAGCAGTTCTTC. It translates to CASSPGTGDSNEQFF.

This clone was seen only a few times. This chain joins TRBV7-2 and TRBJ1-6; D is uncertain. The V end lost 5 bases, the J end lost 8 bases, and 10 bases lay between the germline ends. The CDR3 extends over 13 amino acids. CDR1 is SGHTA, CDR2 FQGNSA, per germline. The CDR3 sequence is CASSLEPHSPLHF. As DNA, the CDR3 is TGTGCCAGCAGCCTCGAACCCCATTCACCCCTCCACTTT.

The chain combines TRBV9 with TRBJ2-1; D not certain. Germline V gives CDR1 SGDLS, CDR2 YYNGEE. CDR3 length: 11 residues. With 4 bases removed from V and 6 bases from J, the gap between germline ends came to 5 bases. The CDR3 DNA is TGTGCCAGCAGCCTAATCAATGAGCAGTTCTTC. It is translated as CASSLINEQFF.